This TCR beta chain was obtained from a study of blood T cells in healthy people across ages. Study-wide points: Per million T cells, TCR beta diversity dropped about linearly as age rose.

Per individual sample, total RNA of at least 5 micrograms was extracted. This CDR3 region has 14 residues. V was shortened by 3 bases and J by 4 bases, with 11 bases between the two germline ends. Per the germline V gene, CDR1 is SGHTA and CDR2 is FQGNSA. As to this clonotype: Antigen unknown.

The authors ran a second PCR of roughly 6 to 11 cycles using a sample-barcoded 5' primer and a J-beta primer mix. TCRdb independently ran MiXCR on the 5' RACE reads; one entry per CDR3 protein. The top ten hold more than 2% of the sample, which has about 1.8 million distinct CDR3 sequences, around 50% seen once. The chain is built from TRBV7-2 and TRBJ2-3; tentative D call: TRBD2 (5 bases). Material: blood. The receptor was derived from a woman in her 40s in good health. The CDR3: CASSFGVGADTQYF. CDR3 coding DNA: TGTGCCAGCAGCTTCGGGGTCGGTGCAGATACGCAGTATTTT.